The sequence of this T cell receptor beta chain was determined in a study of shared clonotypes between healthy human individuals (dated by TCRdb to the early 2020s). Turning to the overall study: The cohort included a few men and a couple of women between 18 and 49 years of age. To increase sequencing depth and limit assay-specific biases, different laboratories used diverse techniques to prepare libraries and sequence TCR repertoires. Between about 0.8 and 9 billion PBMCs per donor were obtained by leukapheresis. For each donor, three plates each were used for CD4 naive and CD4 memory, two plates were used for CD8 naive, and one plate was used for CD8 memory. The study deeply sequenced blood TCR repertoires of five healthy adults to estimate repertoire size and the extent of clonotype sharing between individuals. Overall results and qualifications from the work: The small number of donors limited the genetic and exposure-history diversity represented. Clonotypes shared by all four sorted-subset donors showed higher generation probabilities than non-shared clonotypes. Only blood was sampled, and tissue TCR repertoires likely differ from those in blood. Based on pairwise subsampling, the degree of clonotype sharing among donors was expected to be affected by sequencing depth. Rarefaction of sorted-subset datasets indicated incomplete sequencing despite the large sequencing depth. Sharing across four donors was observed for approximately 5% of naive CD4, around 3.5% of naive CD8, about 2.3% of memory CD4, and around 0.42% of memory CD8 clonotypes. Estimated clonotype richness was generally larger for naive than for memory subsets.

Reading the germline V gene gives CDR1 SQVTM and CDR2 ANQGSEA. V has 1 base trimmed and J has 4 bases trimmed; junction bases matching no gene number 23. The cysteine opens and the phenylalanine closes a CDR3 of 21 amino acids. Of all the DNA, just the CDR3 is kept, 63 bases in frame from base 1. TCR CDR3 regions were amplified from genomic DNA by multiplex PCR using the deep immunoSEQ assay. Genomic DNA extracted from each cell subset was distributed evenly over all wells of several immunoSEQ 96-well plates, and each plate served as one replicate. Each replicate PCR for sorted subsets received about 180 ng genomic DNA, equal to roughly 30,000 T cell genomes. The purified libraries were quantified using a Qubit 3.0 fluorometer, sized with a Bioanalyzer 2100, and then quantified again using the KAPA Library Quantification kit. A separate single-read 150-cycle Illumina NextSeq 550 flow cell was used to sequence each immunoSEQ 96-well plate. Processing in the source paper ran as follows. Because the immunoSEQ output included only junctional sequences and no quality scores, the filtering could not be the same as the filtering used for full-length reads. To assign V/J genes and CDR3, sequences were annotated using PyIR, a Python wrapper for IgBLAST v1.9, with IMGT germline references. Reads were filtered out if the reads had weak V/J assignments (E-value above 1e-6), no CDR3, stop codons, out-of-frame junctions, or ambiguous translated residues. V3J clonotypes were defined as sequences sharing an identical inferred V gene, J gene, and CDR3 amino acid sequence. To compute the percentage overlap between repertoires, the number of shared unique clonotypes was divided by the size of the smaller repertoire. Three approaches were used to assess repertoire richness: RTK rarefaction, the Chao1 estimator, and Recon v2.1 estimates of unobserved clonotypes. For all TCRbeta clonotypes obtained by the gDNA method from a handful of donors, generation probabilities were computed with OLGA. Not all clones reach the TCRdb copy of this immuneACCESS table, which keeps in-frame sequences only. Checked studies attribute under half of the gap to unresolved V genes and leave the rest unexplained. V, J and clone size are those of that table, while D and trimming were read from the DNA. The table for this sample lists fewer than 850,000 clones; about 96% of them were counted only once. Together, the top ten hold about 0.25% of the sample.

CD8 naive samples were obtained by positive selection for CCR7 among CD45RO-negative cells, yielding a CD45RA+CCR7+ population from which TemRA cells were excluded. Healthy HIV-negative adults with no recently reported acute infections or vaccinations were included as donors. Every donor was a Caucasian adult residing in Nashville, Tennessee, USA. Blood was collected by leukapheresis, and PBMCs were isolated by Ficoll-Histopaque density gradient centrifugation and then cryopreserved in liquid nitrogen vapor phase. Purity and quantity of every magnetically sorted T cell population were checked by analytical flow cytometry. Genomic DNA was isolated from each sorted fraction and quantified by UV absorbance on a Nanodrop 2000c. About this clone itself: The specificity of this receptor is unknown. No per-base quality is available; no much larger clone lies one base away.

The TCR originated in a man aged 25-45 years in good health. Recombination linked TRBV29-1 to TRBJ2-3, and 10 bases in between align with TRBD2. Sequenced input: naive CD8+ T cells sorted from blood. The sample's cell subset or site, from its label and the paper: CD45RA+CCR7+. The DNA sequence reads TGCAGCGTTGAAGGAAAAGACGGGCGAGAACCTAGCGGGAGAGGCCCAGATACGCAGTATTTT. Translated, it gives CSVEGKDGREPSGRGPDTQYF.